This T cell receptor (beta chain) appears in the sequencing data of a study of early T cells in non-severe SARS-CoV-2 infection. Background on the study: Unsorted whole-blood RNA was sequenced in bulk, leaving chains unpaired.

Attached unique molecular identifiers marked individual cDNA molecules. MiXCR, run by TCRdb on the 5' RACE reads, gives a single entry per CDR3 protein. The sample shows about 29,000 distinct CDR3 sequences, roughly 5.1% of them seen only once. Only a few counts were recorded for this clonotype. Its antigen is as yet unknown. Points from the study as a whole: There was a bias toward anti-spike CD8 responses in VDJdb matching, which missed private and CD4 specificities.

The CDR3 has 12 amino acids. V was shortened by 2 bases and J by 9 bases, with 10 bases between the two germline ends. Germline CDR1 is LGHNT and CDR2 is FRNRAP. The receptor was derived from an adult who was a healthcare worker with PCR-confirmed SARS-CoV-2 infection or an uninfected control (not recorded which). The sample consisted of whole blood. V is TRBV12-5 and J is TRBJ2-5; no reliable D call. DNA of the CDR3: TGTGCTAGTGGTTTGTGGGCTGGGGCCCAGTACTTC. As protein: CASGLWAGAQYF. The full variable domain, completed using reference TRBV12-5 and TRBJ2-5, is DARVTQTPRHKVTEMGQEVTMRCQPILGHNTVFWYRQTMMQGLELLAYFRNRAPLDDSGMPKDRFSAEMPDATLATLKIQPSEPRDSAVYFCASGLWAGAQYFGPGTRLLVL.